This TCR beta chain appears in the sequencing data of a study of response to subunit inactivated influenza vaccine. Germline V gene lookup returns CDR1 LGHNT and CDR2 FRNRAP. CDR3 length: 17 residues. V was cut by 7 bases and J by 0 bases, with 21 bases left in between. MiXCR, run by TCRdb on the RT-PCR reads, gives a single entry per CDR3 protein. The sample holds about 540,000 distinct CDR3 sequences, less than 25% seen once. In addition, the sample was reused for a study of T cells expressing NK-cell markers. From that second work: As the method of synthesis, 5'RACE template switching with UMIs yielded TCR beta cDNA.

The material was CD4+ T cells sorted from PBMCs, obtained 11 to 12 days after vaccination. The V gene is TRBV12-5, the J gene TRBJ1-1; the D is unclear. The clonotype comes from a man in his forties or fifties who received an inactivated influenza vaccine. CDR3 protein: CASASDTLILMNTEAFF. The CDR3 region has the DNA TGTGCTAGTGCCTCAGACACGCTTATTCTTATGAACACTGAAGCTTTCTTT. The full variable domain, completed using reference TRBV12-5 and TRBJ1-1, is DARVTQTPRHKVTEMGQEVTMRCQPILGHNTVFWYRQTMMQGLELLAYFRNRAPLDDSGMPKDRFSAEMPDATLATLKIQPSEPRDSAVYFCASASDTLILMNTEAFFGQGTRLTVV.